This TCR beta chain was identified during a study of cytomegalovirus exposure and HLA in healthy donors. Overall study context: Genotyping showed roughly 77% of hundreds of donors falling in the Caucasian-associated ancestry cluster. General study findings and limits: TCR beta chains numbering more than 150 were designated cytomegalovirus-associated. An assumption of roughly uniform sequencing depth across donors underlay the presence/absence analyses. It was confirmed in vitro that a few of the CMV-associated chains were specific for CMV antigens.

PCR was performed using 60 Vbeta and 13 Jbeta primers. Assay: immunoSEQ multiplex PCR; the TCRdb copy retains only in-frame clones and omits some. The sample lists about 130,000 clones, 65% to 85% occurring once. Worth noting for this clone: The antigen is undetermined.

The CDR3 loop spans 11 amino acids. Germline V gene lookup returns CDR1 DFQATT and CDR2 SNEGSKA (reference sequence). Sequencing was done on a sample of PBMCs. The chain links TRBV20-1 to TRBJ2-5, with D possibly TRBD2 on 5 matching bases. The TCR comes from a man aged 45-65 years in good health and CMV-seronegative. CDR3 nucleotide sequence: TGCAGCGAGACAAGAGGGGAGACCCAGTACTTC. It codes for CSETRGETQYF.